This T cell receptor beta chain emerged from a study of type 1 regulatory T cells. Study-level background: An in vitro protocol generated T-allo10, a Tr1-enriched, alloantigen-specific CD4 T cell product.

The germline gives CDR1 LGHDT, CDR2 YNNKEL (reference sequence). The CDR3 is 15 residues long. V lost 1 base to trimming and J lost 2 bases, with 11 bases between them. TCRdb used MiXCR to reprocess the reads, holding one entry per CDR3 protein. The data show some 100,000 distinct CDR3 sequences, less than 40% seen once. This chain links TRBV3-1 with TRBJ1-2; D is possibly TRBD1 (5 bases). The TCR was taken from a human donor in good health. Source material: CD4+ T cells, either the whole sample or a sorted fraction (not recorded which). Written as DNA, the CDR3 is TGTGCCAGCAGCCAAGGACAGAACTGGAACTATGGCTACACCTTC. It yields the protein CASSQGQNWNYGYTF.